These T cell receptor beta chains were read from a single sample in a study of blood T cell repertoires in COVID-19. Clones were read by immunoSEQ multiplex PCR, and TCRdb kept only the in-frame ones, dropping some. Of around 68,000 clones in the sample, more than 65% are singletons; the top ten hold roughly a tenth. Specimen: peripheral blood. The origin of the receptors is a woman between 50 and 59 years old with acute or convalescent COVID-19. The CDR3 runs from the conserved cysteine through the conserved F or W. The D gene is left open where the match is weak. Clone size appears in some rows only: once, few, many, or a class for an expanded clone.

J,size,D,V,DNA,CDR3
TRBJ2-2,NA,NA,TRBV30,TGTGCCTGGAGTATCCGGGTCCCGAACACCGGGGAGCTGTTTTTT,CAWSIRVPNTGELFF
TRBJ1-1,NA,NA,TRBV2,TGTGCCAGCAGTGTAAAGGGGCAAACTGAAGCTTTCTTT,CASSVKGQTEAFF
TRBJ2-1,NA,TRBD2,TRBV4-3,TGCGCCAGCAGCCAAGACATAGCGGGGGTCGACTACAATGAGCAGTTCTTC,CASSQDIAGVDYNEQFF
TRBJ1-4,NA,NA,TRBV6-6,TGTGCCAGCAGTTACTTGGGTTCGGGTAATGAAAAACTGTTTTTT,CASSYLGSGNEKLFF
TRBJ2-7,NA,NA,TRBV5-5,TGTGCCAGCAGCTTGGTGGCTAGCTCCTACGAGCAGTACTTC,CASSLVASSYEQYF
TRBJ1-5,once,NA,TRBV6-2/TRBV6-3,TGTGCCAGCAGTTACCCGGGTGTATTAAGCAATCAGCCCCAGCATTTT,CASSYPGVLSNQPQHF
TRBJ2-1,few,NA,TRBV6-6,TGTGCCAGCACCTTTAGCTATGAGCAGTTCTTC,CASTFSYEQFF
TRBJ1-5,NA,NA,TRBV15,TGTGCCACCAGCAGAGATCGCAGGGCTCAGCCCCAGCATTTT,CATSRDRRAQPQHF
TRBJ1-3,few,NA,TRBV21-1,TGTGCCAGCAGCACCGTTCGGGGGGGAGGAAACACCATATATTTT,CASSTVRGGGNTIYF
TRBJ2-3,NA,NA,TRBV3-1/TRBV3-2,TGTGCCAGCAGCCAAGATTGGTTAGCGAGCACAGATACGCAGTATTTT,CASSQDWLASTDTQYF
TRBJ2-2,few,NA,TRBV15,TGTGCCACCTGTCACGAGTTTGGCACCGGGGAGCTGTTTTTT,CATCHEFGTGELFF
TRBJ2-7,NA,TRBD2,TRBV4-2,TGTGCCAGCAGCCAAGTACTAGCGGGAGGCCCGGGGGACTACGAGCAGTACTTC,CASSQVLAGGPGDYEQYF
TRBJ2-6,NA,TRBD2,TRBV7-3,TGTGCCAGCAGCCAGAGGGGAGGGCCCTCTGGGGCCAACGTCCTGACTTTC,CASSQRGGPSGANVLTF
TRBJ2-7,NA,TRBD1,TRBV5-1,TGCGCCAGCAGCTCCCCGGACAGGGGGATCGAGCAGTACTTC,CASSSPDRGIEQYF
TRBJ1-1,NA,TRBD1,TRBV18,TGTGCCAGCTCACCTAGACCTCCGGGACAGGGGTCTGAAGCTTTCTTT,CASSPRPPGQGSEAFF
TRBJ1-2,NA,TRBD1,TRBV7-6,TGTGCCAGCAGCTTAGAGTCCGCAGGGGGCTTTAACTATGGCTACACCTTC,CASSLESAGGFNYGYTF
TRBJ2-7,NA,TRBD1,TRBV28,TGTGCCAGCAGCAATACTTTGGACAGGGGGAATCACGAGCAGTACTTC,CASSNTLDRGNHEQYF
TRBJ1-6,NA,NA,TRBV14,TGTGCCAGCAGCGAATACACGGGAAACAATTCACCCCTCCACTTT,CASSEYTGNNSPLHF
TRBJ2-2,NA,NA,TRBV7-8,TGTGCCGTCAGGGTACGGAACACCGGGGAGCTGTTTTTT,CAVRVRNTGELFF
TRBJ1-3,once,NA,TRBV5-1,TGCGCCAGCAGCTTAGCTACCTCTGGAAACACCATATATTTT,CASSLATSGNTIYF
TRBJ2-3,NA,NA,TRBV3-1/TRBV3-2,TGTGCCAGCAGCCAAGTGAAGCCCCGAGATACGCAGTATTTT,CASSQVKPRDTQYF
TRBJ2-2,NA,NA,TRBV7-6,TGTGCCAGCAGCTTATTATCGGGCGGGGCCGCGAACACCGGGGAGCTGTTTTTT,CASSLLSGGAANTGELFF
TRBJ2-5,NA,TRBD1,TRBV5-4,TGTGCCAGCAGACAAGGGGGCGCAGGGGGAGAGACCCAGTACTTC,CASRQGGAGGETQYF
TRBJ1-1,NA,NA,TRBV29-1,TGCACCCTAGCTCAAACCATGAACACTGAAGCTTTCTTT,CTLAQTMNTEAFF
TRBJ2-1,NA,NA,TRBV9,TGTGCCAGCAGCGGCCGGGGGACCCCGAATATGTTCTTC,CASSGRGTPNMFF
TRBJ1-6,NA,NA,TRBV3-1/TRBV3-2,TGTGCCAGCAGAAGAGGGAGCTCCTATAATTCACCCCTCCACTTT,CASRRGSSYNSPLHF
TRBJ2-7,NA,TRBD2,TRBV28,TGTGCCAGCACCGGACTAGGGAAGTCCCGGCAGTACTTC,CASTGLGKSRQYF
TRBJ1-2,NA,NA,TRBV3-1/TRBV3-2,TGTGCCAGCAGCCAAGATTACAGGGCTGGAGTTCACGGCTATGGCTACACCTTC,CASSQDYRAGVHGYGYTF
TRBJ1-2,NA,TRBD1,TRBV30,TGTGCCTGGAGTGTACTGACAGGGTCTGCTTATGGCTACACCTTC,CAWSVLTGSAYGYTF
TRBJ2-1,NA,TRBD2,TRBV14,TGTGCCAGCAGCCAAAGGACTAGCTCCTACAATGAGCAGTTCTTC,CASSQRTSSYNEQFF
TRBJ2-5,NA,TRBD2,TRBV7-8,TGTGCCAGCAGCTTAGCGTTGGGGGAGGGCGTGGAGACCCAGTACTTC,CASSLALGEGVETQYF
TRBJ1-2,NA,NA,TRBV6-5,TGTGCCAGCAGTTACACACGGTCCCGGGGAGATGGCTACACCTTC,CASSYTRSRGDGYTF
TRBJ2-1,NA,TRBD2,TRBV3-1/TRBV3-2,TGTGCCAGCAGCTTAAGGCAATGGGCGGGAGGAGGTAATGAGCAGTTCTTC,CASSLRQWAGGGNEQFF
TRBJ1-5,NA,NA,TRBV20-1,TGCAGTGCTAGTGGGGGGGTTCATAGCAATCAGCCCCAGCATTTT,CSASGGVHSNQPQHF
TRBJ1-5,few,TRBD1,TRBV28,TGTGCCAGCAAGATGACAGGGAATAGCAATCAGCCCCAGCATTTT,CASKMTGNSNQPQHF
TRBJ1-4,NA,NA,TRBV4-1,TGCGCCAGCAGCCAAGATGAAAAAACAGGGAGAGTTGAAAAACTGTTTTTT,CASSQDEKTGRVEKLFF
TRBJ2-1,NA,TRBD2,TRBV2,TGTGCCAGCAGCCCGAGCGGGGGGGCTCTGTTCTTC,CASSPSGGALFF
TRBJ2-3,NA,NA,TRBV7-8,TGTGCCAGCAGCTTAGAAATTTCAGGGGCAATCACAGATACGCAGTATTTT,CASSLEISGAITDTQYF
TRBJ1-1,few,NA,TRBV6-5,TGTGCCAGCAGTTTAAGGGGAAACACTGAAGCTTTCTTT,CASSLRGNTEAFF
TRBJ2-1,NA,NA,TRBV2,TGTGCCAGCAGTGTTGAGCGCCGGACTACCTACAATGAGCAGTTCTTC,CASSVERRTTYNEQFF
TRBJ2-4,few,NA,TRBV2,TGTGCCAGCAGTGAAACCGGGTACGACAAAAACATTCAGTACTTC,CASSETGYDKNIQYF